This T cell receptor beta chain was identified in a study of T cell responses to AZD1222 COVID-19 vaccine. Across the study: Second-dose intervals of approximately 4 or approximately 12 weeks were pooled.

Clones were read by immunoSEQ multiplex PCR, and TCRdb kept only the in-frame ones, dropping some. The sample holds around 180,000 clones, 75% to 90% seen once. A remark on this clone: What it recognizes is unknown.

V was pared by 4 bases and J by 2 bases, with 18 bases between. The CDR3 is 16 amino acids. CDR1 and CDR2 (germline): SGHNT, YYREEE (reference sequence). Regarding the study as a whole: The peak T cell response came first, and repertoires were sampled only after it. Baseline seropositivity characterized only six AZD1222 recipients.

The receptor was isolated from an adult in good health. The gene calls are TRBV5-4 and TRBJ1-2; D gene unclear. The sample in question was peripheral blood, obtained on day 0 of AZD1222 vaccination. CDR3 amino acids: CASSHATGIKNYGYTF. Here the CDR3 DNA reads TGTGCCAGCAGCCATGCTACGGGGATCAAAAACTATGGCTACACCTTC.